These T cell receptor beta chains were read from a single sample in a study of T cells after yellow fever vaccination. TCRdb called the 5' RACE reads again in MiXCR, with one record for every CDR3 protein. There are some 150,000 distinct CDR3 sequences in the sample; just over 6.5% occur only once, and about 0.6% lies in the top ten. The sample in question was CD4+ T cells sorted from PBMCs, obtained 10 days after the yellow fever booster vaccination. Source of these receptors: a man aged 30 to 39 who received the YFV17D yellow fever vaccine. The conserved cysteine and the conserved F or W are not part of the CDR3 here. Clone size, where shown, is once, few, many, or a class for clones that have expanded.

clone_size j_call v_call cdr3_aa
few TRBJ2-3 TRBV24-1 ATSDSPSHEGPTDTQY
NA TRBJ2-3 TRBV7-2 ASRLSGTDTQY
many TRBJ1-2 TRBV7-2 ASRGAGTALQGYT
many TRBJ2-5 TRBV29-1 SGAYQETQY
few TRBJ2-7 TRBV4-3 ASSQVNQGYEQY
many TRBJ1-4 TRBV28 ATMAGRLEKLF
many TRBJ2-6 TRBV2 ASSEKEVSGANVLT
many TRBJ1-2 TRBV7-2 ASSPHQTGGFGEGYT
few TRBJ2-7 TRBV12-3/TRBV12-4 ASSLAPQPPYEQY
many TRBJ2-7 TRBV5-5 ASSLVVYEQY
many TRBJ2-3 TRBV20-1 SEAGRATDTQY
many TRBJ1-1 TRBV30 AWNAGLNTEAF
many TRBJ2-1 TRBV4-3 ASSQDFDRGAYNEQF
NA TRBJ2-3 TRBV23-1 ASSQLIGGWGEDTQY
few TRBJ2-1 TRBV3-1 ASSQDRREGRNEQF
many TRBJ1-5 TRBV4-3 ASSSDVTNNQPQH
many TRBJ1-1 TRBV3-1 ASSQSGTGGTAF
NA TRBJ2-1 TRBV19 ASTFSGSGSNEQF
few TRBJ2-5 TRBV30 AWSSQETQY
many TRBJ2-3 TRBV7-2 ASSSSTSGSTDTQY
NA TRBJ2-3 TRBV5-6 ASSPGTTLDTQY
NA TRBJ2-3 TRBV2 AISSQHGLAGSSTDTQY
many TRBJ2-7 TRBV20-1 SASVGTTYSYEQY
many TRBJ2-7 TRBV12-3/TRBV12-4 ASSAREGNEQY
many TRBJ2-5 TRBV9 ASSGGQAGTETQY
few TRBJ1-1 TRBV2 ASGGQRNTEAF
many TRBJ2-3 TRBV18 ASSPPTSLGTDTQY
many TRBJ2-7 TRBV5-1 ASRIGLAGYSYEQY
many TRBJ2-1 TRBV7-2 ASSLFLSSSYNEQF
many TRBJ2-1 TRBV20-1 SARVAGGRSANEQF
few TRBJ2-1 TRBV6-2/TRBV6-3 ASSWGWGNEQF
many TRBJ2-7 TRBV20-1 SARGPSGLEQY
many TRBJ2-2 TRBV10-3 AISALTGDGELF
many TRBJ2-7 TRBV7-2 ASSLTRGPYEQY
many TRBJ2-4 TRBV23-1 ASGDRVRVKNIQY
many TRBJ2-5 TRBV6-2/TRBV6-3 ASSKTPQETQY
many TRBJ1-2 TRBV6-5 ASSYLGQGYT
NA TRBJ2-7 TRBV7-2 ASSLSSDGYEQY
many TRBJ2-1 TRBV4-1 ASRGMGLRVNNEQF
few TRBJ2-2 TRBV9 ASTGTVRTGELF
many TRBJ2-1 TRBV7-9 ASSSTGQGAWYNEQF
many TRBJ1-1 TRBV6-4 ASRRDRENTEAF
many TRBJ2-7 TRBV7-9 ASSLSIEQY
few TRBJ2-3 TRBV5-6 ASSRQGGTLLGDTQY
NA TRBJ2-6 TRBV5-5 ASSPASSGANVLT
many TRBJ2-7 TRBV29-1 SVLQPLSYEQY
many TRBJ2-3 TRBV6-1 ASSPYRVADTQY
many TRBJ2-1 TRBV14 ASSQDGTAGGSNEQF
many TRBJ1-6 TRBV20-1 SARVGARAEGGSPLH
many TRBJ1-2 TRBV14 ASSRGRGGYGYT
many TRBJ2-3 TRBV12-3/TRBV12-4 ASTNTEGPDTQY
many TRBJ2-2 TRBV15 ATSRGDRGSGELF
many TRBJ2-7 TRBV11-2 ASSWNKDPSYEQY
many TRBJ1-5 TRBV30 AWSWAGGDQPQH